A selection of T cell receptor beta chains follows, all from one sample in a study of vaccination and CD4 T cells after COVID-19. Their antigens are not known. Using its own MiXCR run on the PCR reads, TCRdb lists one record per CDR3 protein. The sample comprises 7,500 to 10,000 distinct CDR3 sequences, about a quarter of which are singletons, and 10% to 15% rests with the top ten. The sequenced sample was CD4+ T cells from blood, cultured in vitro, obtained after SARS-CoV-2 vaccination. Every receptor here comes from a human donor who had recovered from COVID-19. Each CDR3 is given with its conserved first and last residue. A D gene is named only where the DNA matches it firmly. Size is stated for part of the rows, as once, few or many counts, or as a class when the clone is expanded.

clone size: .; D gene: TRBD1; V gene: TRBV10-2; J gene: TRBJ2-1; CDR3 DNA: TGCGCCAGCAGGAGGGACAGCTCCTACAATGAGCAGTTCTTC; CDR3 protein: CASRRDSSYNEQFF
clone size: medium-sized; D gene: .; V gene: TRBV19; J gene: TRBJ1-5; CDR3 DNA: TGTGCCAGTAGTATAGAAGGGAGGGAACAGCCCCAGCATTTT; CDR3 protein: CASSIEGREQPQHF
clone size: few; D gene: TRBD1; V gene: TRBV4-1; J gene: TRBJ1-5; CDR3 DNA: TGCGCCAGCAGCCAACCGGGACAGGGTTTCAATCAGCCCCAGCATTTT; CDR3 protein: CASSQPGQGFNQPQHF
clone size: .; D gene: .; V gene: TRBV11-3; J gene: TRBJ2-3; CDR3 DNA: TGTGCCAGCAGCTTAGGCGGAGATACGCAGTATTTT; CDR3 protein: CASSLGGDTQYF
clone size: .; D gene: .; V gene: TRBV6-5; J gene: TRBJ1-6; CDR3 DNA: TGTGCCAGCAGTTACGGTACCGTAACTTGGACAAATTCACCCCTCCACTTT; CDR3 protein: CASSYGTVTWTNSPLHF
clone size: medium-sized; D gene: TRBD2; V gene: TRBV7-2; J gene: TRBJ2-3; CDR3 DNA: TGTGCCAGCAGCTTAGCCCGACTAGCCGTTAGCACAGATACGCAGTATTTT; CDR3 protein: CASSLARLAVSTDTQYF
clone size: .; D gene: TRBD1; V gene: TRBV7-9; J gene: TRBJ1-1; CDR3 DNA: TGTGCCAGCAGCCCTCAGGGGGGGAACACTGAAGCTTTCTTT; CDR3 protein: CASSPQGGNTEAFF
clone size: .; D gene: TRBD2; V gene: TRBV20-1; J gene: TRBJ2-4; CDR3 DNA: TGCAGTGCTAGAGAACCCACCGGACTAGCGGGGTACTTC; CDR3 protein: CSAREPTGLAGYF
clone size: few; D gene: .; V gene: TRBV2; J gene: TRBJ1-2; CDR3 DNA: TGTGCCAGACATGGCTACACCTTC; CDR3 protein: CARHGYTF
clone size: .; D gene: TRBD1; V gene: TRBV5-4; J gene: TRBJ2-6; CDR3 DNA: TGTGCCAGCAGCTTGCGGGACAGGGCCTCCTCTGGGGCCAACGTCCTGACTTTC; CDR3 protein: CASSLRDRASSGANVLTF
clone size: .; D gene: TRBD2; V gene: TRBV27; J gene: TRBJ2-3; CDR3 DNA: TGTGCCAGTAAATACCTGGGTGTCCGGGGAGGGAAAAGCACAGATACGCAGTATTTT; CDR3 protein: CASKYLGVRGGKSTDTQYF
clone size: .; D gene: .; V gene: TRBV11-1; J gene: TRBJ2-7; CDR3 DNA: TGTGCCAGCAGCCCCGAGGGAGAGCAGTACTTC; CDR3 protein: CASSPEGEQYF
clone size: .; D gene: TRBD2; V gene: TRBV27; J gene: TRBJ2-7; CDR3 DNA: TGTGCCAGCAGTTTACGGCTAGCGGGAGGCGGGACCCAGTGGTACTTC; CDR3 protein: CASSLRLAGGGTQWYF
clone size: .; D gene: TRBD1; V gene: TRBV12-3/TRBV12-4; J gene: TRBJ1-2; CDR3 DNA: TGTGCCAGCAGTTTAAGTTCAGGGGGCCTCTATGGCTACACCTTC; CDR3 protein: CASSLSSGGLYGYTF
clone size: .; D gene: .; V gene: TRBV7-9; J gene: TRBJ1-2; CDR3 DNA: TGTGCCAGCACCTCAGAAGGCTATGGCTACACCTTC; CDR3 protein: CASTSEGYGYTF
clone size: .; D gene: TRBD2; V gene: TRBV11-2; J gene: TRBJ2-2; CDR3 DNA: TGTGCCAGCAGCTCTATCCTGGGGGGGCTAGCGGGAAACACCGGGGAGCTGTTTTTT; CDR3 protein: CASSSILGGLAGNTGELFF
clone size: .; D gene: .; V gene: TRBV11-3; J gene: TRBJ1-2; CDR3 DNA: TGTGCCAGCAGCCAGCCCCCCGTCCCACCCAATGGCTACACCTTC; CDR3 protein: CASSQPPVPPNGYTF
clone size: .; D gene: TRBD2; V gene: TRBV20-1; J gene: TRBJ2-1; CDR3 DNA: TGCAGTGCTAGTAGGGGACTAGCGGGAGTCTATGAGCAGTTCTTC; CDR3 protein: CSASRGLAGVYEQFF
clone size: .; D gene: TRBD1; V gene: TRBV28; J gene: TRBJ1-1; CDR3 DNA: TGTGCCAGCAGTTTGACCGGGACAGGGGCGTCGTACACTGAAGCTTTCTTT; CDR3 protein: CASSLTGTGASYTEAFF
clone size: few; D gene: .; V gene: TRBV20-1; J gene: TRBJ2-2; CDR3 DNA: TGCAGTGCTAGTCCGAACGCGAACACCGGGGAGCTGTTTTTT; CDR3 protein: CSASPNANTGELFF
clone size: .; D gene: TRBD2; V gene: TRBV30; J gene: TRBJ2-1; CDR3 DNA: TGTGCCTGGACTCCTGCTTGGGGGGGGTACAATGAGCAGTTCTTC; CDR3 protein: CAWTPAWGGYNEQFF
clone size: .; D gene: TRBD1; V gene: TRBV5-5; J gene: TRBJ2-3; CDR3 DNA: TGTGCCAGCAGCTGGGGACAGGGAGACACAGATACGCAGTATTTT; CDR3 protein: CASSWGQGDTDTQYF
clone size: few; D gene: TRBD2; V gene: TRBV19; J gene: TRBJ2-1; CDR3 DNA: TGTGCCAGTAGTTCTATAGCGGGAGGGCGGAATGAGCAGTTCTTC; CDR3 protein: CASSSIAGGRNEQFF
clone size: .; D gene: TRBD1; V gene: TRBV7-9; J gene: TRBJ1-2; CDR3 DNA: TGTGCCAGCAACTATCCCCGGGACAGGGCCTCTTGGCTATCGGAAGGCTACACCTTC; CDR3 protein: CASNYPRDRASWLSEGYTF
clone size: few; D gene: .; V gene: TRBV20-1; J gene: TRBJ2-5; CDR3 DNA: TGCAGTGCTTCTCAACACGACCAAGAGACCCAGTACTTC; CDR3 protein: CSASQHDQETQYF
clone size: .; D gene: TRBD2; V gene: TRBV5-1; J gene: TRBJ2-1; CDR3 DNA: TGCGCCAGCAGCCCCGGGGGAAGCGGGGCCAGACCGCAGTTCTTC; CDR3 protein: CASSPGGSGARPQFF
clone size: .; D gene: .; V gene: TRBV28; J gene: TRBJ1-1; CDR3 DNA: TGTGCCAGCAGTTTCGCACTACCGAACACTGAAGCTTTCTTT; CDR3 protein: CASSFALPNTEAFF
clone size: .; D gene: TRBD1; V gene: TRBV18; J gene: TRBJ1-1; CDR3 DNA: TGTGCCAGCTCACCCCCGGGACAGCGGTTGAACACTGAAGCTTTCTTT; CDR3 protein: CASSPPGQRLNTEAFF
clone size: .; D gene: .; V gene: TRBV28; J gene: TRBJ2-7; CDR3 DNA: TGTGCCAGCACGAGCGGGTCCACCTACGAGCAGTACTTC; CDR3 protein: CASTSGSTYEQYF
clone size: few; D gene: .; V gene: TRBV7-2; J gene: TRBJ1-3; CDR3 DNA: TGTGCCAGCAGCTTAGTATCGGCCAGGTCGGACACCATATATTTT; CDR3 protein: CASSLVSARSDTIYF
clone size: .; D gene: TRBD1; V gene: TRBV20-1; J gene: TRBJ1-5; CDR3 DNA: TGCAGCGTTCAGGACAGGGGAGCGCAGCCCCAGCATTTT; CDR3 protein: CSVQDRGAQPQHF
clone size: few; D gene: .; V gene: TRBV7-2; J gene: TRBJ1-1; CDR3 DNA: TGTGCCAGCAGCTTGGGGCGTACTGAAGCTTTCTTT; CDR3 protein: CASSLGRTEAFF
clone size: .; D gene: .; V gene: TRBV7-6; J gene: TRBJ1-1; CDR3 DNA: TGTGCCAGCAGCTTAGCGCTAGGCGTGGGAGCTTTCTTT; CDR3 protein: CASSLALGVGAFF
clone size: few; D gene: .; V gene: TRBV6-2/TRBV6-3; J gene: TRBJ1-1; CDR3 DNA: TGTGCCAGCAGGCCGACAAGAATCACTGAAGCTTTCTTT; CDR3 protein: CASRPTRITEAFF
clone size: .; D gene: .; V gene: TRBV7-8; J gene: TRBJ2-2; CDR3 DNA: TGTGCCAGCAGCTTAGGGTCCGGGGAGCTGTTTTTT; CDR3 protein: CASSLGSGELFF
clone size: .; D gene: TRBD2; V gene: TRBV20-1; J gene: TRBJ2-5; CDR3 DNA: TGCAGTGCGAGATCCACGCGGGGGGCGTACGAGACCCAGTACTTC; CDR3 protein: CSARSTRGAYETQYF
clone size: few; D gene: .; V gene: TRBV6-2/TRBV6-3; J gene: TRBJ1-1; CDR3 DNA: TGTGCCAGCAGTTATACAGGTTCCGCCGCTGAAGCTTTCTTT; CDR3 protein: CASSYTGSAAEAFF
clone size: .; D gene: .; V gene: TRBV6-2/TRBV6-3; J gene: TRBJ2-3; CDR3 DNA: TGTGCCAGCAGTTACTCTTCCCCCGGCACAGATACGCAGTATTTT; CDR3 protein: CASSYSSPGTDTQYF
clone size: .; D gene: .; V gene: TRBV20-1; J gene: TRBJ2-4; CDR3 DNA: TGCAGTGCTAGTAAACAGCTAGCCAAAAACATTCAGTACTTC; CDR3 protein: CSASKQLAKNIQYF
clone size: once; D gene: TRBD2; V gene: TRBV19; J gene: TRBJ2-7; CDR3 DNA: TGTGCCAGTAGACGAAGCGGGAGCTCCTACGAGCAGTACTTC; CDR3 protein: CASRRSGSSYEQYF
clone size: .; D gene: .; V gene: TRBV2; J gene: TRBJ2-2; CDR3 DNA: TGTGCCAGCAGTGAAGCGCTGGAGCTGTTTTTT; CDR3 protein: CASSEALELFF
clone size: few; D gene: .; V gene: TRBV4-2; J gene: TRBJ1-1; CDR3 DNA: TGTGCCAGCAGCCAAGATATCCGGACAATGAACACTGAAGCTTTCTTT; CDR3 protein: CASSQDIRTMNTEAFF
clone size: .; D gene: TRBD2; V gene: TRBV27; J gene: TRBJ2-3; CDR3 DNA: TGCACCAGCAGTTTATCGAAAGGACTAGCGGGAGGGCCAGATACGCAGTATTTT; CDR3 protein: CTSSLSKGLAGGPDTQYF
clone size: .; D gene: .; V gene: TRBV7-3; J gene: TRBJ2-1; CDR3 DNA: TGTGCCAGCAGCCCCGGACAGATATACAATGAGCAGTTCTTC; CDR3 protein: CASSPGQIYNEQFF
clone size: .; D gene: .; V gene: TRBV7-8; J gene: TRBJ2-7; CDR3 DNA: TGTGCCAGCAGCTTAGTTTCGGTAACGGGCTACGAGCAGTACTTC; CDR3 protein: CASSLVSVTGYEQYF
clone size: .; D gene: .; V gene: TRBV6-1; J gene: TRBJ1-5; CDR3 DNA: TGTGCCAGCAGCCCTGGGACGGTCGCAAGGGAGCCCCAGCATTTT; CDR3 protein: CASSPGTVAREPQHF
clone size: .; D gene: .; V gene: TRBV28; J gene: TRBJ2-5; CDR3 DNA: TGTGCCAGCAGTTTATTCCAAGAGACCCAGTACTTC; CDR3 protein: CASSLFQETQYF
clone size: .; D gene: .; V gene: TRBV6-1; J gene: TRBJ1-2; CDR3 DNA: TGTGCCAGCAGGGACCCCAACCCCGGGGCGACCGCTAACTATGGCTACACCTTC; CDR3 protein: CASRDPNPGATANYGYTF
clone size: .; D gene: TRBD1; V gene: TRBV7-2; J gene: TRBJ1-6; CDR3 DNA: TGTGCCAGCAGCCAACCGGGACAGGGGTCTAATTCACCCCTCCACTTT; CDR3 protein: CASSQPGQGSNSPLHF
clone size: few; D gene: .; V gene: TRBV11-2; J gene: TRBJ2-7; CDR3 DNA: TGTGCCAGCAGCTTACTTACTGGCTACGAGCAGTACTTC; CDR3 protein: CASSLLTGYEQYF
clone size: few; D gene: TRBD1; V gene: TRBV20-1; J gene: TRBJ2-2; CDR3 DNA: TGCAGTGCTAGCGGGCAGGGGGCGCGGACCGGGGAGCTGTTTTTT; CDR3 protein: CSASGQGARTGELFF
clone size: few; D gene: .; V gene: TRBV7-7; J gene: TRBJ2-7; CDR3 DNA: TGTGCTAGCAGCCTAGGAATGGACAGAAACAAGGCCGAGCAGTACTTC; CDR3 protein: CASSLGMDRNKAEQYF
clone size: few; D gene: .; V gene: TRBV19; J gene: TRBJ2-7; CDR3 DNA: TGTGCCAGTAGTATAGTGTTCGGGACCACGACCTACGAGCAGTACTTC; CDR3 protein: CASSIVFGTTTYEQYF
clone size: .; D gene: .; V gene: TRBV5-1; J gene: TRBJ2-1; CDR3 DNA: TGCGCCAGCAGCCCGCCGGAGAGTTGGAACAATGAGCAGTTCTTC; CDR3 protein: CASSPPESWNNEQFF
clone size: .; D gene: TRBD2; V gene: TRBV7-2; J gene: TRBJ2-2; CDR3 DNA: TGTGCCAGCAGCTTAGCAGCGGCGGGAGGGGCCGGGGAGCTGTTTTTT; CDR3 protein: CASSLAAAGGAGELFF